This T cell receptor (beta chain) stems from a study of cytomegalovirus exposure and HLA in healthy donors. Using immunoSEQ multiplex PCR, the repertoire was profiled, and TCRdb retains in-frame clones only, with some absent. The sample has about 280,000 clones, more than 75% seen once; the top ten hold around 0.9%. The validation cohort, a group of over a hundred subjects, included the donors and was separate from the roughly 720-subject first cohort. Germline loops: CDR1 LNHNV, CDR2 YYDKDF (reference sequence). This CDR3 has 16 residues. Germline trimming cut 7 bases from V and 0 bases from J; bases unmatched to any gene: 6.

The source is a woman aged 18-29 years in good health and CMV-seronegative. The chain recombines TRBV15 with TRBJ1-5, with TRBD1 matching over 10 bases. Sequencing input: PBMCs. The CDR3 loop reads CATNPGQGYSNQPQHF. In DNA form, the CDR3 reads TGTGCCACCAACCCGGGACAGGGGTATAGCAATCAGCCCCAGCATTTT.